The 3 T cell receptor beta chains below were found in one sample sequenced in a study of cytomegalovirus exposure and HLA in healthy donors. It was with 60 Vbeta and 13 Jbeta primers that the PCR ran. Repertoires were generated with immunoSEQ multiplex PCR, while TCRdb's copy carries only in-frame clones and drops some. The table has 95,000 to 150,000 clones, 75% to 90% seen once. Material for sequencing was PBMCs. The receptors shown here come from a man under 40 in good health and CMV-seronegative.

V usage is TRBV28 and J usage is TRBJ1-6; D is unresolved. The V end lost 11 bases, the J end lost 0 bases, and 11 bases lay between the germline ends. CDR3 length equals 14 residues. Germline V gene data show CDR1 as MDHEN and CDR2 as SYDVKM. The CDR3 sequence is CAGARSSYNSPLHF. CDR3 nucleotide sequence: TGTGCCGGCGCTAGGAGCTCCTATAATTCACCCCTCCACTTT.

The J gene is TRBJ2-5, the V gene TRBV28; the match to TRBD1 covers 8 bases. From germline, CDR1 is MDHEN and CDR2 SYDVKM. The CDR3 covers 14 residues. Trimming took 7 bases from V and 5 from J; bases not matched to a gene: 9. The CDR3 sequence is CASTGGQGWETQYF. Here the CDR3 DNA reads TGTGCCAGCACCGGCGGACAGGGATGGGAGACCCAGTACTTC. The whole variable domain, remainder taken from reference TRBV28 and TRBJ2-5, is DVKVTQSSRYLVKRTGEKVFLECVQDMDHENMFWYRQDPGLGLRLIYFSYDVKMKEKGDIPEGYSVSREKKERFSLILESASTNQTSMYLCASTGGQGWETQYFGPGTRLLVL.

This clone was detected a few times. The chain recombines TRBV10-3 with TRBJ2-7; 7 bases agree with TRBD1. CDR1 is ENHRY, CDR2 SYGVKD, per germline. V lost 2 bases to trimming and J lost 4 bases; unmatched junction nucleotides: 5. The CDR3 extends over 14 amino acids. This chain's CDR3 is CAISEGTVQYEQYF. CDR3 DNA: TGTGCCATCAGTGAGGGGACAGTACAATACGAGCAGTACTTC.